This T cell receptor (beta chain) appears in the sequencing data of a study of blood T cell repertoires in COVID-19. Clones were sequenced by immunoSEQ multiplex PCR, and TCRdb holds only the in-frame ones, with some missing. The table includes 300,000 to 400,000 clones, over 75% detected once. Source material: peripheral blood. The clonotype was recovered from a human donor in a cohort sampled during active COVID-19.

The CDR3, as DNA: TGTGCCAGCAGCGACGGGGGGGGAGAGGATACGCAGTATTTT. Residues: CASSDGGGEDTQYF. This chain joins TRBV6-4 and TRBJ2-3; 8 bases fit TRBD2. The V gene's germline CDR1 is MRHNA and CDR2 SNTAGT. There are 14 residues in the CDR3. V trimming: 6 bases; J trimming: 6 bases; junction bases outside the gene matches: 8.